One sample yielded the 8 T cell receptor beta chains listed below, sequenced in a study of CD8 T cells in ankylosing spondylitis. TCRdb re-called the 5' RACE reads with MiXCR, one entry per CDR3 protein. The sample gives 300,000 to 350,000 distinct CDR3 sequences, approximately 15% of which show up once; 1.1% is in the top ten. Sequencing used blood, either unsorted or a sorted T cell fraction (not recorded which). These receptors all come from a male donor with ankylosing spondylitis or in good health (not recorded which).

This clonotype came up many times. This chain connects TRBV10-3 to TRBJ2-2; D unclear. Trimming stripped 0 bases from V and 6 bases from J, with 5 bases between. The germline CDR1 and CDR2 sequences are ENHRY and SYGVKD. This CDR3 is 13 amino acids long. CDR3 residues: CAISESRSGELFF. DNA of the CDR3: TGTGCCATCAGTGAGTCACGTTCCGGGGAGCTGTTTTTT.

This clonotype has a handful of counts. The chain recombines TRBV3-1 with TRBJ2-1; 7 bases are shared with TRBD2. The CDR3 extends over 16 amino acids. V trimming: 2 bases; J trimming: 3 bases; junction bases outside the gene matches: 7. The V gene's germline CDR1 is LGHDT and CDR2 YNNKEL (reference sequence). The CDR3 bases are TGTGCCAGCAGCCAACTTACTAGCGTGGTCTACAATGAGCAGTTCTTC. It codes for CASSQLTSVVYNEQFF.

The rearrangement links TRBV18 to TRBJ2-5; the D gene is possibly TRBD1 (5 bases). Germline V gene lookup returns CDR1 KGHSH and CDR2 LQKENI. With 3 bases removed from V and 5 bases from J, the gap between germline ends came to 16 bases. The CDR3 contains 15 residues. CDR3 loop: CASSPRQIVGETQYF. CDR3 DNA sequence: TGTGCCAGCTCACCCAGACAGATAGTGGGCGAGACCCAGTACTTC.

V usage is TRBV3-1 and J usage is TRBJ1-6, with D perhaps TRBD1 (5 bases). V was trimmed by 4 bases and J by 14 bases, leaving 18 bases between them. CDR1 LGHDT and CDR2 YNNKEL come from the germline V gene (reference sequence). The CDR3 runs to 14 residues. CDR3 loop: CASSPYRDLGTLHF. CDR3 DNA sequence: TGTGCCAGCAGCCCCTATCGGGACTTAGGGACCCTCCACTTT.

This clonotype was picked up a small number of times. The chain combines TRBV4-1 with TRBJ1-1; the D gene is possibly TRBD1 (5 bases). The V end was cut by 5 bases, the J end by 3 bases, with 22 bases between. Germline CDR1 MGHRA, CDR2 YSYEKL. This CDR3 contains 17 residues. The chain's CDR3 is CASSKPIPTGAYTEAFF. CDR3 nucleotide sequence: TGCGCCAGCAGCAAACCTATCCCAACAGGAGCCTACACTGAAGCTTTCTTT.

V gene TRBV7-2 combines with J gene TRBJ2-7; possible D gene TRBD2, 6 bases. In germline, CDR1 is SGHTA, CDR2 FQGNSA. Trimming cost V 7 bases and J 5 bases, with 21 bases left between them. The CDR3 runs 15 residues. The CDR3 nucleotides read TGTGCCAGCACCCTCCGGGGGAGCCAGTGGGACGAGCAGTACTTC. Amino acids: CASTLRGSQWDEQYF.

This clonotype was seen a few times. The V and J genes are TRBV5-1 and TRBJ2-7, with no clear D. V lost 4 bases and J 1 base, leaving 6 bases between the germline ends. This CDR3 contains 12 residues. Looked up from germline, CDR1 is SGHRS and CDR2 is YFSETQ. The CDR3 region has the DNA TGCGCCAGCAGCCCCGAGTCCTACGAGCAGTACTTC. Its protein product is CASSPESYEQYF.

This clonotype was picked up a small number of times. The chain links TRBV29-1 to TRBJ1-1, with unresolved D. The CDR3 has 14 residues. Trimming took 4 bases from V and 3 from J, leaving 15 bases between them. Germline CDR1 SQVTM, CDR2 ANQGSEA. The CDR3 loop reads CSVGQKRGHTEAFF. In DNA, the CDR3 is TGCAGCGTTGGTCAGAAGAGAGGTCACACTGAAGCTTTCTTT.